The T cell receptor beta chain under discussion was sequenced for a study of T cells in Graves' hyperthyroidism and ophthalmopathy (dated by TCRdb to between 2017 and 2020). Context from the whole study: Peripheral blood samples were taken at the time of initial diagnosis, prior to any treatment. To identify distinguishing TCR V-J signatures, a discovery cohort of around 100 patients was used, comprising 43 with Graves' ophthalmopathy and roughly 60 with stable Graves' hyperthyroidism. Prospective prediction of ophthalmopathy was tested in an independent validation cohort of 18 to 20 hyperthyroidism patients and 15 to 17 patients who later progressed to ophthalmopathy. The 80 to 100 discovery patients were randomly divided into training and test sets at a 7:3 ratio. In addition, the study compared T-cell repertoires in thyroid tissue and in blood from six Graves' hyperthyroidism patients. Once sampling was done, hyperthyroidism patients were given methimazole at a starting dose of 30 mg daily, whereas ophthalmopathy patients were given high-dose intravenous methylprednisolone. The paper reports TCR Vbeta CDR3 sequencing of fewer than 150 peripheral blood samples: 40 to 45 ophthalmopathy, 75 to 80 hyperthyroidism and approximately 17 progressor patients.

This clonotype was observed many times. Its specific antigen is unknown. Per-nucleotide qualities are absent, and no much larger clonotype sits a single base away. The TCR beta CDR3 regions were amplified from the RNA transcripts. For the first round of RT-PCR on the TCR CDR3, the HTBI primer set was used together with the Qiagen OneStep RT-PCR kit. Libraries were constructed in a second round of multiplex PCR, after which size selection and purification were performed. Libraries were sequenced paired-end with 100 bp reads on an Illumina HiSeq2000. The study's processing was this. SOAPnuke was used to process the raw data, with reads discarded if the reads contained adapters or uncalled bases, had a mean Phred below 15, or lacked an exact constant-primer or identifier match. COPE v1.2.5 was used to merge the high-quality paired reads, and each unique nucleotide sequence was defined as a clonotype. MiTCR v1.1 was used to align clonotypes to the IMGT TRBV, TRBD and TRBJ reference segments. The analysis included only V-J combinations with a frequency above 0.0001, which together covered approximately 99% of the repertoires. A TCS score was defined as the ratio between F50 (clonal expansion) and ExV (chaos), using BLOSUM62-based TCRdist between CDR3 peptides within each V-J. Welch's t-statistics and random forest reduced 514 V-J features to 13, which were used in a naive Bayes classifier (R e1071). TCRdb handled the public reads itself, with Q25 trimming in fastp and clone calling in MiXCR, and kept productive beta chains. Each entry merges the rows of one CDR3 protein and shows their most common DNA and genes. These V and J calls are TCRdb output, not the study's own analysis. This sample holds 600,000 or so distinct CDR3 sequences; around 15% were observed only once. Around 4% of the sample rests with the top ten.

Overall study results and their limits: Sample size was not statistically predetermined, and blinding of investigators to group allocation was not performed. In cross-validation, a model built on a 13 V-J signature told ophthalmopathy apart from stable hyperthyroidism with 85% to 90% sensitivity and around 84% specificity, and in testing the same model reached 80%/75%. In validation, the model predicted progression to ophthalmopathy a median of about 6 months before onset, with approximately 68% sensitivity and almost 75% specificity. Most expanded thyroid clonotypes (frequency above 0.001) were also detected in blood, a finding suggesting that blood repertoires may reflect thyroid immune responses.

Stable Graves' hyperthyroidism was defined as the absence of progression to ophthalmopathy over 18 months of follow-up. Hyperthyroidism patients were newly diagnosed, had a disease duration of under 2 months, and were aged 18 to 65 years. The study excluded patients with uncontrolled infections, other autoimmune diseases, pregnancy or lactation. Diagnoses relied on clinical symptoms, serum thyroxine and TRAb, thyroid ultrasound and orbital computed tomography. PBMCs were separated from roughly 9.3 ml of fresh peripheral blood using Ficoll-Paque density gradient centrifugation. Total RNA was extracted using Trizol reagent, and RNA quality was assessed on an Agilent 2100 Bioanalyzer. The germline V gene (reference sequence) provides CDR1 WNHNN and CDR2 SYGVQD. CDR3 length: 13 amino acids, cysteine to phenylalanine. Just the 39-base CDR3 DNA is kept, in frame starting at base 1. V and J lose 0 bases and 3 bases, and a span of 2 bases separates them.

The sample taken for sequencing was blood. The receptor was derived from a woman in her 30s with Graves' hyperthyroidism. Here the chain combines TRBV10-1 and TRBJ2-2, with the D gene uncertain. For the CDR3, the sequence is CASSESDTGELFF. The nucleotide sequence is given as TGCGCCAGCAGTGAGTCGGACACCGGGGAGCTGTTTTTT.